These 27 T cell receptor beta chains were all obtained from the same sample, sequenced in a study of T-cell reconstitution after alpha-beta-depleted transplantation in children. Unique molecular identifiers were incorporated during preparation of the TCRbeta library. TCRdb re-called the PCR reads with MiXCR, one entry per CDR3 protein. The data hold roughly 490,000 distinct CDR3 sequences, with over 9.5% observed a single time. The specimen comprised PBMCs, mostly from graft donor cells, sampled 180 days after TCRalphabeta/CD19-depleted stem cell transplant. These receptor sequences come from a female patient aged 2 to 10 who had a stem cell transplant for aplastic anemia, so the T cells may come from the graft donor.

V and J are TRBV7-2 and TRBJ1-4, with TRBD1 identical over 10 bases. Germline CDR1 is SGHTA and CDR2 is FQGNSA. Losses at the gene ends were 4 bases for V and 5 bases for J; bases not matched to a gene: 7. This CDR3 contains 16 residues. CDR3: CASSSFGGQGNEKLFF. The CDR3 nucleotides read TGTGCCAGCAGCTCGTTCGGGGGACAGGGGAATGAAAAACTGTTTTTT.

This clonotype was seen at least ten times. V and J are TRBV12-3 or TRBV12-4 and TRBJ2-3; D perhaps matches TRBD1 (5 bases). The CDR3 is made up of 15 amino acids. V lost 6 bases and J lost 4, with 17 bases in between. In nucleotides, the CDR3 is TGTGCCAGCAGCCCTGCGCAGGGAAAATCAGATACGCAGTATTTT. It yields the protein CASSPAQGKSDTQYF.

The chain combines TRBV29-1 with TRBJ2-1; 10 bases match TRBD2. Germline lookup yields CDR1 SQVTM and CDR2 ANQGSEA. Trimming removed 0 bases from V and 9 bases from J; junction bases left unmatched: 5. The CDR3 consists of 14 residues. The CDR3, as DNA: TGCAGCGTTGAAGATAGCGGGAGGAGCGGTGAGCAGTTCTTC. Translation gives CSVEDSGRSGEQFF.

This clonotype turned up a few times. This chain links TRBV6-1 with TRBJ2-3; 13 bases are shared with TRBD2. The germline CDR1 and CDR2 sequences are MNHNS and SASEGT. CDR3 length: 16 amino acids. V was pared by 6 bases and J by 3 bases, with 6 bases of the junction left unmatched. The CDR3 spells CASRRLAGGLTDTQYF. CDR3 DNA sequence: TGTGCCAGCAGGAGACTAGCGGGAGGACTTACAGATACGCAGTATTTT.

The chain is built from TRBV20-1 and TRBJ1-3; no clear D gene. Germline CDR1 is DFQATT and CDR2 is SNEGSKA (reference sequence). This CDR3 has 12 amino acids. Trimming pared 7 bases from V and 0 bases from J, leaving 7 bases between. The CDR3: CSVSASGNTIYF. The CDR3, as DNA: TGCAGTGTTTCCGCCTCTGGAAACACCATATATTTT.

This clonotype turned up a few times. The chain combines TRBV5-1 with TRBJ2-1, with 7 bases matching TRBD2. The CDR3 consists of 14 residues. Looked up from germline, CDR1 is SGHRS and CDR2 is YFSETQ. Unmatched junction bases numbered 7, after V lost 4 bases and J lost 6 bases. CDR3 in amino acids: CASSVDWGGNEQFF. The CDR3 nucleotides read TGCGCCAGCAGCGTGGATTGGGGGGGCAATGAGCAGTTCTTC.

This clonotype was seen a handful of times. The CDR3 DNA reads as TGCAGTGCCACACAGGGCAGGTGGCTAGCGGGAGGTGGGGATACGCAGTATTTT. This encodes CSATQGRWLAGGGDTQYF. The V gene is TRBV20-1, the J gene TRBJ2-3; TRBD2 matches at 11 bases. V dropped 6 bases and J dropped 6; count of bases not matched to a gene: 20. The CDR3 totals 18 residues. CDR1 DFQATT and CDR2 SNEGSKA come from the germline V gene (reference sequence).

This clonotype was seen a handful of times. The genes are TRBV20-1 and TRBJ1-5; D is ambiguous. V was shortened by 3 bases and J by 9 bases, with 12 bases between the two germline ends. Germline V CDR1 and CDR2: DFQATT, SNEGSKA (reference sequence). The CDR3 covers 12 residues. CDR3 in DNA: TGCAGTGCTAGCATGACTCTCGGGCCCCAGCATTTT. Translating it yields CSASMTLGPQHF.

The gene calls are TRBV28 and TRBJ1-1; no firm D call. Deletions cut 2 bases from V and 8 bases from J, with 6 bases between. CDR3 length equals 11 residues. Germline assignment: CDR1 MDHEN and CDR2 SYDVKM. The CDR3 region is CASSLGVEAFF. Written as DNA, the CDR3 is TGTGCCAGCAGTTTAGGGGTGGAAGCTTTCTTT.

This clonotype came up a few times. The CDR3 reads CASSSQTGVNEQYF. CDR3 bases: TGTGCCAGCAGCTCTCAGACAGGGGTCAACGAGCAGTACTTC. The chain uses TRBV7-2 and TRBJ2-7, with 8 bases fitting TRBD1. Per the germline V gene, CDR1 is SGHTA and CDR2 is FQGNSA. CDR3 length: 14 amino acids. V trimming: 4 bases; J trimming: 5 bases; junction bases outside the gene matches: 7.

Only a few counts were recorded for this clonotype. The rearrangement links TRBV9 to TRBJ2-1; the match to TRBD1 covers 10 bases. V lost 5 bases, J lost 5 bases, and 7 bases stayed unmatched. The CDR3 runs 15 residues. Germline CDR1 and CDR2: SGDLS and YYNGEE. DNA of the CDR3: TGTGCCAGCAGACATGGGACAGGGGAACACAATGAGCAGTTCTTC. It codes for CASRHGTGEHNEQFF.

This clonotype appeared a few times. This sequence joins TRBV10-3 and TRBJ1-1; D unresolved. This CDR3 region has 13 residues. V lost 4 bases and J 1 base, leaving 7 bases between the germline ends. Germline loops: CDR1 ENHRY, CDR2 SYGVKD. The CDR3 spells CAISGSGNTEAFF. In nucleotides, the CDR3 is TGTGCCATCAGTGGATCAGGGAACACTGAAGCTTTCTTT.

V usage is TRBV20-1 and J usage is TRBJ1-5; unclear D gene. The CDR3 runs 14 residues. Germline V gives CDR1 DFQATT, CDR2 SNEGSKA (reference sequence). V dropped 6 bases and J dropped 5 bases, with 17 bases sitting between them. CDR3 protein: CSAPARTGDQPQHF. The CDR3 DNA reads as TGCAGTGCCCCTGCCCGGACGGGAGATCAGCCCCAGCATTTT.

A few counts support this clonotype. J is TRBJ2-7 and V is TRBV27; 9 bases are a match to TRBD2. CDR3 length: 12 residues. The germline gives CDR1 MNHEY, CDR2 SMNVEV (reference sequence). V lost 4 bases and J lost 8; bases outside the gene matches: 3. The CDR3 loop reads CASSSTSGKQYF. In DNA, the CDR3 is TGTGCCAGCAGTTCGACTAGCGGAAAGCAGTACTTC.

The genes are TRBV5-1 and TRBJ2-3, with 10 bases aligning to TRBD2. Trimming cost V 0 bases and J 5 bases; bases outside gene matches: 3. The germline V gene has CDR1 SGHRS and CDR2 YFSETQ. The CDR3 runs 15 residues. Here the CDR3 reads CASSLAASGRDTQYF. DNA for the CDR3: TGCGCCAGCAGCTTGGCGGCTAGCGGGAGAGATACGCAGTATTTT.

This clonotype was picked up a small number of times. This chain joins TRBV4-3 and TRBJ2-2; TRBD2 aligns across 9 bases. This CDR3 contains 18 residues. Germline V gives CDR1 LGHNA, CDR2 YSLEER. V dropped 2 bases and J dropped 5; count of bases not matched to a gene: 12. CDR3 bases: TGCGCCAGCAGCCAACTCCCGGGAGCGGGAGGAAGAACCGGGGAGCTGTTTTTT. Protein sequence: CASSQLPGAGGRTGELFF.

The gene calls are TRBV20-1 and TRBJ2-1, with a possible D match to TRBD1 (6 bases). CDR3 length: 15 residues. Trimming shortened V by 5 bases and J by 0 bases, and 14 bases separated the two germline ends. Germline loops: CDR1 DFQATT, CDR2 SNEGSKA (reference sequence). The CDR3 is CSALAGTHSYNEQFF. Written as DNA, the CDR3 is TGCAGTGCTTTGGCCGGGACACACTCCTACAATGAGCAGTTCTTC.

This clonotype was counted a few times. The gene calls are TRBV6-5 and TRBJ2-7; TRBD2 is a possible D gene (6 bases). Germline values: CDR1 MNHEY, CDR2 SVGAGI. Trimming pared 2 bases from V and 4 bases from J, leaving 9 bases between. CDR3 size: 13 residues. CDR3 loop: CASSYRGGYEQYV. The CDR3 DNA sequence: TGTGCCAGCAGTTACCGGGGAGGTTACGAGCAGTACGTC.

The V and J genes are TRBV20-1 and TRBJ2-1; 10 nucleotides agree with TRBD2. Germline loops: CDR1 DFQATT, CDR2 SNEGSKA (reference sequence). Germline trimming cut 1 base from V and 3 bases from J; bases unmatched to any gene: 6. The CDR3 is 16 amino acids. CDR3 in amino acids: CSARVPLAGDYNEQFF. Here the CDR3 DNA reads TGCAGTGCTAGAGTTCCCCTAGCGGGAGACTACAATGAGCAGTTCTTC.

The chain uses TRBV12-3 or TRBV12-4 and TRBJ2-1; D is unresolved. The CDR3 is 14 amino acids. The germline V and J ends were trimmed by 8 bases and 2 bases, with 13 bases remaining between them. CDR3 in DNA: TGTGCCAGCTCCCGAGGTAGGACCTACAATGAGCAGTTCTTC. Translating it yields CASSRGRTYNEQFF.

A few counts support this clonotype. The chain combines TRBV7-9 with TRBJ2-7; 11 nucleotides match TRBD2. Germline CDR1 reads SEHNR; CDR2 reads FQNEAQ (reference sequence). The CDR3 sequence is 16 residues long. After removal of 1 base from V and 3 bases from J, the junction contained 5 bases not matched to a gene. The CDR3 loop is CASSLESGTSGYEQYF. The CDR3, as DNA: TGTGCCAGCAGCTTAGAGTCTGGGACTAGCGGCTACGAGCAGTACTTC. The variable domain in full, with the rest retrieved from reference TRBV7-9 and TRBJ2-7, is DTGVSQNPRHKITKRGQNVTFRCDPISEHNRLYWYRQTLGQGPEFLTYFQNEAQLEKSRLLSDRFSAERPKGSFSTLEIQRTEQGDSAMYLCASSLESGTSGYEQYFGPGTRLTVT.

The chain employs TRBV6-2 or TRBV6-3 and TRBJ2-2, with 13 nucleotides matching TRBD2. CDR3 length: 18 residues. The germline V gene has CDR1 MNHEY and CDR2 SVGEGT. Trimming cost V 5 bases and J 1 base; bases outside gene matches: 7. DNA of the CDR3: TGTGCCAGCAGTCTCCCGGGACTAGCGGGACGGAACACCGGGGAGCTGTTTTTT. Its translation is CASSLPGLAGRNTGELFF.

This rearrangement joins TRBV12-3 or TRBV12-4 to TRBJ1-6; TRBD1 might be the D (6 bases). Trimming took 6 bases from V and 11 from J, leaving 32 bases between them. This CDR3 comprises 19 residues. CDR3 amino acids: CASSSPFGTLRRQGAPLHF. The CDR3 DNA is TGTGCCAGCAGCTCCCCTTTCGGGACACTCAGGCGCCAAGGGGCACCCCTCCACTTT.

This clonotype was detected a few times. CDR3 DNA: TGTGCCAGCAGTGAATATGGAGGAAGATACCACTCTGGCGGGGAGACCCAGTACTTC. Protein product: CASSEYGGRYHSGGETQYF. The genes are TRBV25-1 and TRBJ2-5; the D gene is possibly TRBD2 (5 bases). The CDR3 runs 19 residues. Per the germline V gene, CDR1 is MGHDK and CDR2 is SYGVNS. Between the trimmed V and J ends, which lost 0 bases and 5 bases, there was a span of 25 bases.

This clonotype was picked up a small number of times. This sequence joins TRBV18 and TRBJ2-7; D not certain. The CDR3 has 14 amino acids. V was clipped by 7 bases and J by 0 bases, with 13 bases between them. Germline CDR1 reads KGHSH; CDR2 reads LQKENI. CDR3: CASLARRSSYEQYF. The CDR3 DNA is TGTGCCAGCTTAGCCCGTAGGAGCTCCTACGAGCAGTACTTC.

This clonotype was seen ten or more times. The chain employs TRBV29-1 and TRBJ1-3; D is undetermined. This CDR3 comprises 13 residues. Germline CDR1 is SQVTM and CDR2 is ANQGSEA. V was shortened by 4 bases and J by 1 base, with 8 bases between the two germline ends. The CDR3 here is CSVGWGSGNTIYF. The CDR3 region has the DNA TGCAGCGTTGGTTGGGGATCTGGAAACACCATATATTTT. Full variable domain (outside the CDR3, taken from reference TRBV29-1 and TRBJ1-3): SAVISQKPSRDICQRGTSLTIQCQVDSQVTMMFWYRQQPGQSLTLIATANQGSEATYESGFVIDKFPISRPNLTFSTLTVSNMSPEDSSIYLCSVGWGSGNTIYFGEGSWLTVV.

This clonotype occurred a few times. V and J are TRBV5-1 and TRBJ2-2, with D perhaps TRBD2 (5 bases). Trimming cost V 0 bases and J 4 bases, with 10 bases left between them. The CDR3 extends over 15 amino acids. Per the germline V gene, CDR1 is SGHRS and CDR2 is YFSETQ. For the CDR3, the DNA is TGCGCCAGCAGCTTGGCTCTCGGGGTCACCGGGGAGCTGTTTTTT. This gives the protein CASSLALGVTGELFF.